This T cell receptor beta chain was sequenced for a study of human T cells and chemical hapten exposure. Blood, whole and unfractionated, served as the source for total RNA extraction. V was clipped by 0 bases and J by 4 bases, with 4 bases between them. The CDR3 consists of 13 residues. The germline V gene encodes CDR1 DFQATT and CDR2 SNEGSKA (reference sequence). Unique molecular identifiers were attached to individual cDNA molecules within the library. MiXCR, run by TCRdb on the 5' RACE reads, gives a single entry per CDR3 protein. The profile covers 110,000 or so distinct CDR3 sequences, with 15% to 20% appearing a single time and 2.5% to 3% taken by the ten largest.

The chain couples TRBV20-1 to TRBJ2-6; no firm D call. This receptor was identified in a human donor in good health. The CDR3 bases are TGCAGTGCTAGAGATCCGGGGGCCAACGTCCTGACTTTC. It encodes CSARDPGANVLTF.